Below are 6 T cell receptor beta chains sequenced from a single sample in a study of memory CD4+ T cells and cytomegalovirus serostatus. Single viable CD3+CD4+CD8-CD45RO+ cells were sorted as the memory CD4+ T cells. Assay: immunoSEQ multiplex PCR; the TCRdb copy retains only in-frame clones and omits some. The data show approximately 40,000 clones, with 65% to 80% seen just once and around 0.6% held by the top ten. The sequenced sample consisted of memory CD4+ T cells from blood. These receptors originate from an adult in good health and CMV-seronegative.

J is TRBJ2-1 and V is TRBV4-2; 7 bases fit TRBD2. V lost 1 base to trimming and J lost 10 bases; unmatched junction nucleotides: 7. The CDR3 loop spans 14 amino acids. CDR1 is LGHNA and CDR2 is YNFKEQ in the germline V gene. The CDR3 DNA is TGTGCCAGCAGCCAAGGCTTGGGGGGGTTGGAGCAGTTCTTC. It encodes CASSQGLGGLEQFF.

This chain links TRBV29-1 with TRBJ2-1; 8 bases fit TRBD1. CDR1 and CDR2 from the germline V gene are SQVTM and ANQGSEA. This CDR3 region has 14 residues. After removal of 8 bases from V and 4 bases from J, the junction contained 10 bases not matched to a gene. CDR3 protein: CSSHQGAPYNEQFF. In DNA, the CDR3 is TGCAGCTCACATCAGGGGGCTCCTTACAATGAGCAGTTCTTC.

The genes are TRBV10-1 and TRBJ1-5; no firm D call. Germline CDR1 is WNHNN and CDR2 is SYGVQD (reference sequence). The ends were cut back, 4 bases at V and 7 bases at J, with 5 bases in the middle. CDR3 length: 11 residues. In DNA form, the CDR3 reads TGCGCCAGCAGTGCAGGCCAGCCCCAGCATTTT. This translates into CASSAGQPQHF.

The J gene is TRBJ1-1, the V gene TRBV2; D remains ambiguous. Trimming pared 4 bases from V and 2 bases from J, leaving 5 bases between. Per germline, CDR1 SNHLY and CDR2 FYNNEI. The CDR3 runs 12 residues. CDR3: CASSADNTEAFF. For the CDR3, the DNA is TGTGCCAGCAGTGCCGACAACACTGAAGCTTTCTTT.

In nucleotides, the CDR3 is TGTGCCAGCATCATCCCCCGTAGCGAAGCCTACGAGCAGTACTTC. Its protein is CASIIPRSEAYEQYF. This chain joins TRBV9 and TRBJ2-7; D possibly corresponds to TRBD2 (5 bases). V was shortened by 6 bases and J by 2 bases, with 18 bases between the two germline ends. There are 15 residues in the CDR3. Germline V gene lookup returns CDR1 SGDLS and CDR2 YYNGEE. The variable domain in full, completed from reference TRBV9 and TRBJ2-7, reads DSGVTQTPKHLITATGQRVTLRCSPRSGDLSVYWYQQSLDQGLQFLIQYYNGEERAKGNILERFSAQQFPDLHSELNLSSLELGDSALYFCASIIPRSEAYEQYFGPGTRLTVT.

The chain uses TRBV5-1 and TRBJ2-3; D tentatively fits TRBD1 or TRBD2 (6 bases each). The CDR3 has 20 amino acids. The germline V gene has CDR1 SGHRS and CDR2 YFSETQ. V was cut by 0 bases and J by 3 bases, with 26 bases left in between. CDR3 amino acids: CASSLAQDGGPPGLTDTQYF. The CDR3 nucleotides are TGCGCCAGCAGCTTGGCCCAGGACGGGGGCCCCCCGGGGTTGACAGATACGCAGTATTTT.